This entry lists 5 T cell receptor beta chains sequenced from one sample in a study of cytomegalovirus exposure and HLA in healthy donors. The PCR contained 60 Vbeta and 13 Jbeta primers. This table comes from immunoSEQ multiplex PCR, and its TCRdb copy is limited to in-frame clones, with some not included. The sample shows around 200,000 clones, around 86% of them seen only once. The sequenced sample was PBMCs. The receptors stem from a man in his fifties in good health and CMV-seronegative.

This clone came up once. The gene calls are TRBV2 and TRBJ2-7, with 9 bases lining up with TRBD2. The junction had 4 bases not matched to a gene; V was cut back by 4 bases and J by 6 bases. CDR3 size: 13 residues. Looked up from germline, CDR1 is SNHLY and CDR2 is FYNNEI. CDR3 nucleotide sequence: TGTGCCAGCAGTGGCGGGGGGGCAATCGAGCAGTACTTC. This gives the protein CASSGGGAIEQYF.

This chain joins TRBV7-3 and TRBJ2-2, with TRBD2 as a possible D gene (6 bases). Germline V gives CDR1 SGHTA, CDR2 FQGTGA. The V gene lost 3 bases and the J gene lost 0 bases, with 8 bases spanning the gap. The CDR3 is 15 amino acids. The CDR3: CASSLRDPNTGELFF. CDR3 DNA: TGTGCCAGCAGCTTGCGGGACCCGAACACCGGGGAGCTGTTTTTT.

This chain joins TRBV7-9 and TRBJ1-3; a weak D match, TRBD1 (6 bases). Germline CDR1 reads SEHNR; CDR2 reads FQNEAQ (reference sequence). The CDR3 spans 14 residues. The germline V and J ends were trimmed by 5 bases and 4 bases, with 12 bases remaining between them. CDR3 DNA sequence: TGTGCCAGCAGCCAACAGGGCTGGGGAAACACCATATATTTT. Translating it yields CASSQQGWGNTIYF.

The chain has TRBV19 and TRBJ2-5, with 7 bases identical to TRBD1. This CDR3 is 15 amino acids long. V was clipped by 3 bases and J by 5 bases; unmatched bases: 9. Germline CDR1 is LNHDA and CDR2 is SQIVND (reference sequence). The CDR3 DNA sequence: TGTGCCAGTAGTATGCGGACAGGCCGAGGGGAGACCCAGTACTTC. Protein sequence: CASSMRTGRGETQYF.

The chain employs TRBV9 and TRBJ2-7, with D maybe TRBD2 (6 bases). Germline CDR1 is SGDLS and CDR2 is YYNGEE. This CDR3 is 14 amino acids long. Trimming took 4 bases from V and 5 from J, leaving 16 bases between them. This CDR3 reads CASSPRGGIHEQYF. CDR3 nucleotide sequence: TGTGCCAGCAGCCCCAGAGGAGGGATCCACGAGCAGTACTTC.